These 20 T cell receptor beta chains were all obtained from the same sample, sequenced in a study of blood T cell repertoires in COVID-19. Sequencing was performed with immunoSEQ multiplex PCR; in TCRdb, only in-frame clones are kept and a portion is missing. The sample includes around 86,000 clones, under 85% of them seen just once. Sequencing was done on a sample of peripheral blood. Receptors were obtained from a woman of 80 years or more with acute or convalescent COVID-19.

This clone was recorded a few times. The chain joins TRBV30 to TRBJ2-3; possibly TRBD2 for D (6 bases). The CDR3 has 14 residues. From germline, CDR1 is GTSNPN and CDR2 SVGIG (reference sequence). V lost 3 bases and J lost 0, with 10 bases in between. The CDR3 nucleotides read TGTGCCTGGAGACCGGGACTGAGCACAGATACGCAGTATTTT. Its protein product is CAWRPGLSTDTQYF.

The rearrangement joins TRBV12-3 or TRBV12-4 to TRBJ1-2; D may be TRBD1 (5 bases). The CDR3 spans 12 residues. Trimming left V 6 bases short and J 5 bases short, with 10 bases between. CDR3 amino acids: CASSSRAYGYTF. In nucleotides, the CDR3 is TGTGCCAGCAGCTCCAGGGCATATGGCTACACCTTC.

The rearrangement uses TRBV7-9 and TRBJ1-1; TRBD1 matches 8 bases. V gave up 5 bases and J gave up 5 bases; unmatched junction bases: 4. The CDR3 is made up of 13 amino acids. Germline values: CDR1 SEHNR, CDR2 FQNEAQ (reference sequence). The chain's CDR3 is CASSMTGVTEAFF. The DNA for the CDR3 is TGTGCCAGCAGCATGACAGGGGTGACTGAAGCTTTCTTT.

The rearrangement uses TRBV29-1 and TRBJ2-3; TRBD2 matches at 11 bases. The junction had 6 bases not matched to a gene; V was cut back by 8 bases and J by 2 bases. Germline V gene sequence: CDR1 SQVTM, CDR2 ANQGSEA. The CDR3 has 14 amino acids. The CDR3 sequence is CSFVSGRATDTQYF. DNA of the CDR3: TGCAGCTTCGTTAGCGGGAGGGCCACAGATACGCAGTATTTT.

The CDR3 nucleotides are TGTGCCAGTAGTATAAGGGGTAGCGGATACGAGCAGTACTTC. Its protein is CASSIRGSGYEQYF. The V gene is TRBV19, the J gene TRBJ2-7; weak D call: TRBD2 (6 bases). With 2 bases removed from V and 4 bases from J, the gap between germline ends came to 12 bases. This CDR3 spans 14 amino acids. The germline CDR1 and CDR2 sequences are LNHDA and SQIVND (reference sequence).

The chain is built from TRBV7-9 and TRBJ2-5; 11 bases align to TRBD2. With V trimmed by 5 bases and J by 4 bases, 6 bases remained unmatched. Germline V gene sequence: CDR1 SEHNR, CDR2 FQNEAQ (reference sequence). The CDR3 is 15 residues long. The CDR3 region is CASSLLAGELETQYF. The CDR3 bases are TGTGCCAGCAGCCTACTAGCGGGAGAGTTAGAGACCCAGTACTTC.

The J gene is TRBJ2-3, the V gene TRBV6-4; possibly TRBD1 for D (5 bases). The CDR3 covers 13 residues. The germline CDR1 and CDR2 sequences are MRHNA and SNTAGT. The V and J ends lost 3 bases and 6 bases respectively, with 10 bases between them. The CDR3 sequence: CASSDQGSDTQYF. DNA for the CDR3: TGTGCCAGCAGTGATCAGGGATCGGATACGCAGTATTTT.

The genes are TRBV9 and TRBJ1-3; TRBD1 matches 7 bases. V was pared by 4 bases and J by 5 bases, with 9 bases of the junction left unmatched. CDR3 length equals 15 residues. In germline, CDR1 is SGDLS, CDR2 YYNGEE. CDR3 DNA sequence: TGTGCCAGCAGCACATGGACAGGAGGTAGAAACACCATATATTTT. The encoded protein is CASSTWTGGRNTIYF.

The chain has TRBV5-1 and TRBJ2-3; 9 bases align to TRBD2. Germline CDR1 SGHRS, CDR2 YFSETQ. CDR3 length: 14 residues. The J segment lost 1 base and the V segment lost 7 bases, leaving 4 bases of the junction unmatched. This CDR3 reads CASGEREGTDTQYF. The CDR3 coding sequence is TGCGCCAGCGGCGAGCGGGAGGGCACAGATACGCAGTATTTT.

The genes are TRBV7-2 and TRBJ2-2; 8 nucleotides align to TRBD2. Per germline, CDR1 SGHTA and CDR2 FQGNSA. There are 13 residues in the CDR3. J was trimmed by 5 bases and V by 5 bases; bases with no gene match: 1. DNA of the CDR3: TGTGCCAGCAGCCCGGGGGGGACCGGGGAGCTGTTTTTT. This sequence encodes CASSPGGTGELFF.

This clone has just one count. The chain is built from TRBV28 and TRBJ2-1; 9 bases agree with TRBD2. V shed 6 bases, J shed 5 bases, and the junction held 5 bases outside the gene matches. This CDR3 contains 14 residues. Per germline, CDR1 MDHEN and CDR2 SYDVKM. The CDR3, as DNA: TGTGCCAGCAGGACTAGCGGATATAACAATGAGCAGTTCTTC. Residues: CASRTSGYNNEQFF.

The chain couples TRBV2 to TRBJ2-7; 9 positions agree with TRBD1. V dropped 6 bases and J dropped 5; count of bases not matched to a gene: 8. CDR3 length: 14 amino acids. Germline CDR1 and CDR2: SNHLY and FYNNEI. The CDR3 is CASRAGTGSDEQYF. The CDR3, as DNA: TGTGCCAGCAGGGCCGGGACAGGGTCCGACGAGCAGTACTTC.

The chain couples TRBV6-5 to TRBJ2-7, with 9 bases that match TRBD1. Germline lookup yields CDR1 MNHEY and CDR2 SVGAGI. Losses at the gene ends were 4 bases for V and 0 bases for J; bases not matched to a gene: 7. This CDR3 spans 16 amino acids. The CDR3 loop is CASSSLGQGSSYEQYF. In DNA form, the CDR3 reads TGTGCCAGCAGTTCACTCGGACAGGGGAGCTCCTACGAGCAGTACTTC.

V is TRBV30 and J is TRBJ1-5, with D possibly TRBD1 on 6 matching bases. The CDR3 contains 13 residues. Germline assignment: CDR1 GTSNPN and CDR2 SVGIG (reference sequence). The germline V and J ends were trimmed by 1 base and 11 bases, with 15 bases remaining between them. Here the CDR3 DNA reads TGTGCCTGGAGTGGGACAGACTTCGGAGCCCAGCATTTT. Its protein product is CAWSGTDFGAQHF.

The rearrangement joins TRBV4-3 to TRBJ2-7; D remains ambiguous. The CDR3 has 16 residues. Germline CDR1 and CDR2: LGHNA and YSLEER. Trimming shortened V by 4 bases and J by 2 bases, and 18 bases separated the two germline ends. CDR3 in amino acids: CASSLTRGSETYEQYF. The CDR3, as DNA: TGCGCCAGCAGCCTCACCCGAGGCAGCGAGACCTACGAGCAGTACTTC.

V is TRBV4-3 and J is TRBJ2-7; 8 nucleotides agree with TRBD2. The CDR3 spans 17 residues. J gave up 1 base and V 0 bases, and 8 bases lay outside the gene matches. Germline CDR1 reads LGHNA; CDR2 reads YSLEER. This CDR3 is CASSQDSAASGSYEQYF. As DNA, the CDR3 is TGCGCCAGCAGCCAAGATTCAGCGGCTAGCGGGTCCTACGAGCAGTACTTC.

This chain connects TRBV6-2 or TRBV6-3 to TRBJ2-1; 7 bases line up with TRBD1. This CDR3 is 15 amino acids long. V lost 2 bases and J lost 2; bases outside the gene matches: 3. Germline CDR1 MNHEY, CDR2 SVGEGT. CDR3 DNA sequence: TGTGCCAGCAGTTACGGGGGACAGACCTACAATGAGCAGTTCTTC. It translates to CASSYGGQTYNEQFF.

The chain links TRBV11-3 to TRBJ2-3; D might be TRBD2 (7 bases). The CDR3 covers 16 residues. Germline V CDR1 and CDR2: SGHNT, YENEEA. V gave up 5 bases and J gave up 2 bases, with 17 bases separating them. The CDR3 region has the DNA TGTGCCAGCAGCCGGGGAGGGACACCTACCACAGATACGCAGTATTTT. Protein product: CASSRGGTPTTDTQYF.

J is TRBJ2-2 and V is TRBV5-6; D might be TRBD2 (5 bases). Per the germline V gene, CDR1 is SGHDT and CDR2 is YYEEEE. CDR3 length equals 15 residues. Trimming removed 4 bases from V and 0 bases from J, with 10 bases in between. The CDR3 region has the DNA TGTGCCAGCAGCCTGACTACTTCGAACACCGGGGAGCTGTTTTTT. Translated, it gives CASSLTTSNTGELFF. Together with reference TRBV5-6 and TRBJ2-2, the CDR3 gives the full variable domain: DAGVTQSPTHLIKTRGQQVTLRCSPKSGHDTVSWYQQALGQGPQFIFQYYEEEERQRGNFPDRFSGHQFPNYSSELNVNALLLGDSALYLCASSLTTSNTGELFFGEGSRLTVL.

The CDR3 DNA sequence: TGTGCCAGCAGCTCCGCCCCAGGGGCAACTAATGAAAAACTGTTTTTT. This sequence encodes CASSSAPGATNEKLFF. V and J are TRBV7-8 and TRBJ1-4; D is perhaps TRBD1 (6 bases). V lost 4 bases and J lost 0, with 12 bases in between. The CDR3 covers 16 residues. Germline loops: CDR1 SGHVS, CDR2 FQNEAQ.